This T cell receptor (beta chain) was obtained from a study of T cell responses to AZD1222 COVID-19 vaccine. Overall study: Pooling was applied to second doses at about 4 or about 12 weeks.

Only in-frame clones appear in the TCRdb table, and some are missing; sequencing was by immunoSEQ multiplex PCR. The repertoire includes about 130,000 clones, approximately 90% of them detected once, and approximately 4% sits in the top ten. This clone came up once. The ends lost 7 bases at V and 3 bases at J; junction bases unmatched: 5. The CDR3 is 13 amino acids. The clonotype was recovered from an adult in good health. The sequences come from peripheral blood, collected on day 0 of AZD1222 vaccination. The V gene is TRBV12-3 or TRBV12-4, the J gene TRBJ2-7; 8 bases map to TRBD1. DNA of the CDR3: TGTGCCAGCAAATTGACAGGGGACTACGAGCAGTACTTC. Its translation is CASKLTGDYEQYF.